The entry below gives a single T cell receptor (beta chain) sequence along with its context. The antigen is unknown. This sample is part of a study of shared clonotypes between healthy human individuals. Study outcomes and limitations: The study found about 5% of naive CD4 clonotypes shared across four donors. Clonotypes shared by all four donors outscored non-shared clonotypes in generation probability.

As defined, naive CD8 cells were CD45RO-negative and positively selected for CCR7, with terminally differentiated effector memory CD45RA+ cells excluded. Assay: immunoSEQ multiplex PCR; the TCRdb copy retains only in-frame clones and omits some. The sample carries around 2.1 million clones, roughly 91% recorded once. V lost 6 bases and J lost 7, with 12 bases in between. Germline values: CDR1 LNHDA, CDR2 SQIVND (reference sequence). The CDR3 extends over 12 amino acids. Specimen: naive CD8+ T cells from PBMCs. The rearrangement joins TRBV19 to TRBJ1-1; D gene ambiguous. The clonotype was recovered from a man younger than 35 in good health. Some clones in this sample may be carry-over from other donors' samples. CDR3 coding DNA: TGTGCCAGTAGCCCTCAACCGAATGAAGCTTTCTTT. Translation: CASSPQPNEAFF.